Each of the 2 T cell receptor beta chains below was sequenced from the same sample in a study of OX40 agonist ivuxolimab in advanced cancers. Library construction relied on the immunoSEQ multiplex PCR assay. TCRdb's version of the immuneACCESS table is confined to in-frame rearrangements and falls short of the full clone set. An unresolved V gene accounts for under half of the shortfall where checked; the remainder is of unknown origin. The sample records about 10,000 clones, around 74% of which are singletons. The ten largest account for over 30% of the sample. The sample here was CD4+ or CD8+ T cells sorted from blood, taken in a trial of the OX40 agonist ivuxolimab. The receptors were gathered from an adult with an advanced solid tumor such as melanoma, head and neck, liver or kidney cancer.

The DNA of the CDR3 is TGTGCCAGCAGTTTCGGGGGTGCGGTCTCGAGCCAGCATTTT. This sequence encodes CASSFGGAVSSQHF. This chain uses TRBV27 with TRBJ1-5; D perhaps matches TRBD1 (5 bases). From germline, CDR1 is MNHEY and CDR2 SMNVEV (reference sequence). The CDR3 length is 14 residues. V lost 3 bases and J 12 bases, leaving 18 bases between the germline ends.

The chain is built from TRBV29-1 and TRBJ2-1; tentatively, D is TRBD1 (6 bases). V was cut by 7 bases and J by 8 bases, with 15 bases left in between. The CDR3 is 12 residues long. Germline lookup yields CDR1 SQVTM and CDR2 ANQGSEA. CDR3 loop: CSAGTRIDEQFF. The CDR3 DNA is TGCAGCGCGGGGACAAGAATAGATGAGCAGTTCTTC.